These 31 T cell receptor beta chains originate from one sample sequenced in a study of technical replicates of blood from a few donors. Profiled with immunoSEQ multiplex PCR; TCRdb holds only in-frame clones, not every one. Of under 55,000 clones listed, roughly 95% are singletons. Sequenced material: T cells isolated from PBMCs. Source of these receptors: a human donor in good health.

V and J are TRBV5-6 and TRBJ2-7; TRBD2 is a possible D gene (6 bases). Looked up from germline, CDR1 is SGHDT and CDR2 is YYEEEE. V gave up 4 bases and J gave up 3 bases, with 8 bases separating them. The CDR3 contains 12 residues. The CDR3 loop is CASSRGSYEQYF. For the CDR3, the DNA is TGTGCCAGCAGCCGGGGGAGCTACGAGCAGTACTTC.

The chain employs TRBV5-1 and TRBJ1-4; 7 nucleotides line up with TRBD1. The CDR3 has 15 amino acids. V gave up 1 base and J gave up 8 bases; unmatched junction bases: 8. The germline V gene has CDR1 SGHRS and CDR2 YFSETQ. The CDR3 DNA is TGCGCCAGCAGCTTGAGTCCAGGGGGAGGCGAAAAACTGTTTTTT. The encoded protein is CASSLSPGGGEKLFF.

The V call is TRBV9, the J call TRBJ1-1; D remains unclear. The CDR3 is made up of 15 amino acids. CDR1 is SGDLS and CDR2 is YYNGEE in the germline V gene. V gave up 3 bases and J gave up 1 base, with 13 bases separating them. CDR3 in amino acids: CASSAPLDSNTEAFF. The CDR3, as DNA: TGTGCCAGCAGCGCCCCGTTAGATTCGAACACTGAAGCTTTCTTT.

The CDR3 nucleotides read TGTGCCAGCAGCTATCGTTGGAGGACCTACAATGAGCAGTTCTTC. Protein: CASSYRWRTYNEQFF. The gene calls are TRBV7-8 and TRBJ2-1, with a tentative D call TRBD2 (5 bases). CDR1 is SGHVS, CDR2 FQNEAQ, per germline. V shed 4 bases and J shed 2 bases, with 12 bases lying between them. The CDR3 spans 15 residues.

The chain recombines TRBV23-1 with TRBJ2-7; no clear D. TRBV23-1 is assigned to the ORF class and has an uncertain function. V dropped 2 bases and J dropped 6 bases, with 8 bases sitting between them. This CDR3 has 12 residues. Here the CDR3 reads CASSQPGSEQYF. The DNA of the CDR3 is TGCGCCAGCAGTCAACCAGGAAGCGAGCAGTACTTC.

The rearrangement uses TRBV5-1 and TRBJ1-1, with D hard to call. This CDR3 has 13 amino acids. Deletions cut 2 bases from V and 4 bases from J, with 9 bases between. The germline V gene has CDR1 SGHRS and CDR2 YFSETQ. The CDR3 DNA is TGCGCCAGCAGCTTAGCCACCCCCACTGAAGCTTTCTTT. Its translation: CASSLATPTEAFF.

The rearrangement links TRBV30 to TRBJ2-1, with a weak D call TRBD2 (7 bases). Germline values: CDR1 GTSNPN, CDR2 SVGIG (reference sequence). The length of the CDR3 is 12 residues. Trimming cost V 4 bases and J 8 bases, with 12 bases left between them. The CDR3 DNA follows: TGTGCCTGGAATTGGGGGGGCGATGAGCAGTTCTTC. As protein: CAWNWGGDEQFF.

The chain recombines TRBV6-6 with TRBJ1-2; 9 bases align to TRBD1. The ends lost 2 bases at V and 4 bases at J; junction bases unmatched: 5. The germline gives CDR1 MNHNY, CDR2 SVGAGI (reference sequence). The length of the CDR3 is 15 residues. The CDR3 DNA sequence: TGTGCCAGCAGTTACCTGACAGGGGGAATCTATGGCTACACCTTC. Amino acid sequence: CASSYLTGGIYGYTF.

CDR3 DNA sequence: TGTGCCAGCTCTGACGGGGGTAGTGAGCAGTTCTTC. Amino acids: CASSDGGSEQFF. The chain employs TRBV18 and TRBJ2-1, with D possibly matching TRBD2 (6 bases). Per the germline V gene, CDR1 is KGHSH and CDR2 is LQKENI. The CDR3 is made up of 12 amino acids. Deletions cut 6 bases from V and 9 bases from J, with 12 bases between.

This chain connects TRBV6-5 to TRBJ1-1; the D gene is possibly TRBD1 (6 bases). With 5 bases removed from V and 11 bases from J, the gap between germline ends came to 15 bases. Per the germline V gene, CDR1 is MNHEY and CDR2 is SVGAGI. The CDR3 has 12 amino acids. CDR3 coding DNA: TGTGCCAGCAGTACCGACAGGACGGTCGCTTTCTTT. Amino acids: CASSTDRTVAFF.

The V gene is TRBV7-3, the J gene TRBJ1-2, with 9 bases lining up with TRBD1. The CDR3 runs 14 residues. The V and J ends lost 5 bases and 3 bases, in that order; junction bases with no gene match: 4. Germline V gene data show CDR1 as SGHTA and CDR2 as FQGTGA. CDR3 sequence reads: CASSQRTGDYGYTF. DNA of the CDR3: TGTGCCAGCAGCCAGCGGACAGGGGACTATGGCTACACCTTC. Full variable domain (rest looked up from reference TRBV7-3 and TRBJ1-2): GAGVSQTPSNKVTEKGKYVELRCDPISGHTALYWYRQSLGQGPEFLIYFQGTGAADDSGLPNDRFFAVRPEGSVSTLKIQRTERGDSAVYLCASSQRTGDYGYTFGSGTRLTVV.

The chain carries TRBV4-3 and TRBJ2-7; TRBD2 agrees at 10 bases. The V gene end was trimmed by 2 bases and the J gene end by 3 bases; junction bases not matched to a gene: 7. CDR3 length equals 16 residues. CDR1 and CDR2 (germline): LGHNA, YSLEER. The CDR3 coding sequence is TGCGCCAGCAGCCAACTTAGCGGGAGGCCTTTCTACGAGCAGTACTTC. Its translation: CASSQLSGRPFYEQYF.

In this sample, this clone turned up once. V is TRBV15 and J is TRBJ1-5; TRBD1 matches 10 bases. Germline CDR1 and CDR2: LNHNV and YYDKDF (reference sequence). V shed 6 bases and J 4 bases; nucleotides not matched to a gene: 21. The CDR3 is 20 amino acids. The DNA for the CDR3 is TGTGCCACCAGGCCAGGCTACTCGGATGTCGGACAGGGGGTTAATCAGCCCCAGCATTTT. Residues: CATRPGYSDVGQGVNQPQHF. The whole variable domain, filled in from reference TRBV15 and TRBJ1-5, reads DAMVIQNPRYQVTQFGKPVTLSCSQTLNHNVMYWYQQKSSQAPKLLFHYYDKDFNNEADTPDNFQSRRPNTSFCFLDIRSPGLGDTAMYLCATRPGYSDVGQGVNQPQHFGDGTRLSIL.

The chain links TRBV7-9 to TRBJ2-3; no definite D call. This CDR3 has 13 residues. Germline V gene data show CDR1 as SEHNR and CDR2 as FQNEAQ (reference sequence). Trimming took 10 bases from V and 2 from J, leaving 13 bases between them. The CDR3: CATETVPTDTQYF. In nucleotides, the CDR3 is TGTGCCACCGAGACTGTTCCCACAGATACGCAGTATTTT.

The chain recombines TRBV9 with TRBJ1-5, with a possible D match to TRBD1 (5 bases). Trimming took off 2 bases at V and 4 bases at J, with 10 bases between the two ends. Germline V gives CDR1 SGDLS, CDR2 YYNGEE. There are 14 residues in the CDR3. CDR3 region: CASSVLQVNQPQHF. CDR3 in DNA: TGTGCCAGCAGCGTTTTACAGGTTAATCAGCCCCAGCATTTT.

The chain links TRBV5-1 to TRBJ1-3, with TRBD1 as a possible D gene (6 bases). The V end lost 4 bases, the J end lost 3 bases, and 11 bases lay between the germline ends. CDR3 length equals 14 residues. Germline CDR1 SGHRS, CDR2 YFSETQ. This CDR3 is CASSPGGGGNTIYF. The DNA of the CDR3 is TGCGCCAGCAGCCCGGGGGGCGGTGGAAACACCATATATTTT.

V gene TRBV29-1 combines with J gene TRBJ2-1; the match to TRBD2 covers 9 bases. The J segment lost 5 bases and the V segment lost 5 bases, leaving 10 bases of the junction unmatched. Germline CDR1 reads SQVTM; CDR2 reads ANQGSEA. The CDR3 spans 15 residues. CDR3 DNA sequence: TGCAGCGTTCGGAGACTAGCGGATCTTAACAATGAGCAGTTCTTC. Translation: CSVRRLADLNNEQFF.

This clone was picked up one time. V usage is TRBV28 and J usage is TRBJ1-1; a weak D match, TRBD1 (5 bases). This CDR3 comprises 12 residues. Trimming left V 6 bases short and J 4 bases short, with 9 bases between. Looked up from germline, CDR1 is MDHEN and CDR2 is SYDVKM. The chain's CDR3 is CASRLQVTEAFF. CDR3 DNA: TGTGCCAGCAGATTACAGGTCACTGAAGCTTTCTTT.

V is TRBV6-4 and J is TRBJ2-3, with D possibly matching TRBD2 (5 bases). The CDR3 is 12 residues long. Trimming cost V 2 bases and J 8 bases, with 8 bases left between them. CDR1 is MRHNA and CDR2 is SNTAGT in the germline V gene. The CDR3 sequence: CASSDLGGTQYF. The DNA of the CDR3 is TGTGCCAGCAGTGACCTAGGAGGTACGCAGTATTTT.

This chain uses TRBV5-1 with TRBJ1-2, with TRBD1 identical over 9 bases. CDR1 and CDR2 from the germline V gene are SGHRS and YFSETQ. With 0 bases clipped from V and 1 base from J, the junction kept 7 bases outside the gene matches. This CDR3 contains 17 residues. The CDR3 DNA follows: TGCGCCAGCAGCTTGGGCGGGACAGGGAGCTATAACTATGGCTACACCTTC. Amino acids: CASSLGGTGSYNYGYTF.

The chain combines TRBV5-6 with TRBJ1-2, with a possible D match to TRBD1 (6 bases). The V gene's germline CDR1 is SGHDT and CDR2 YYEEEE. The CDR3 runs 12 residues. Trimming stripped 1 base from V and 8 bases from J, with 9 bases between. The CDR3: CASSLTGIGYTF. The CDR3 coding sequence is TGTGCCAGCAGCTTGACAGGGATCGGCTACACCTTC.

The gene calls are TRBV2 and TRBJ1-1, with unresolved D. This CDR3 spans 13 amino acids. Trimming removed 6 bases from V and 0 bases from J, with 8 bases in between. Per germline, CDR1 SNHLY and CDR2 FYNNEI. CDR3 sequence (DNA): TGTGCCAGCAGAGCCGGTATGAACACTGAAGCTTTCTTT. This encodes CASRAGMNTEAFF.

In this sample, this clone is medium-sized. J is TRBJ1-2 and V is TRBV28; TRBD1 might be the D (5 bases). V was cut by 1 base and J by 6 bases, with 12 bases left in between. The germline CDR1 and CDR2 sequences are MDHEN and SYDVKM. This CDR3 has 14 residues. CDR3: CASSLFSGRDGYTF. DNA for the CDR3: TGTGCCAGCAGTTTATTCTCAGGGAGGGATGGCTACACCTTC.

This clone appeared once. CDR3 in amino acids: CATPAGGEETQYF. CDR3 DNA sequence: TGTGCCACTCCAGCGGGAGGAGAGGAGACCCAGTACTTC. The V call is TRBV11-3, the J call TRBJ2-5, with TRBD2 matching 9 bases. Germline CDR1 SGHNT, CDR2 YENEEA. The CDR3 is 13 amino acids. V lost 10 bases to trimming and J lost 5 bases; unmatched junction nucleotides: 8.

The chain carries TRBV9 and TRBJ2-3, with no clear D. The V gene lost 3 bases and the J gene lost 0 bases, with 17 bases spanning the gap. This CDR3 is 17 amino acids long. Germline V lookup: CDR1 SGDLS, CDR2 YYNGEE. The CDR3 DNA is TGTGCCAGCAGCGCCGGCGGAAGCATTCCTAGCACAGATACGCAGTATTTT. This sequence encodes CASSAGGSIPSTDTQYF. Full variable domain (outside the CDR3, taken from reference TRBV9 and TRBJ2-3): DSGVTQTPKHLITATGQRVTLRCSPRSGDLSVYWYQQSLDQGLQFLIQYYNGEERAKGNILERFSAQQFPDLHSELNLSSLELGDSALYFCASSAGGSIPSTDTQYFGPGTRLTVL.

The V gene is TRBV6-1, the J gene TRBJ2-7; a weak D match, TRBD2 (6 bases). This CDR3 spans 14 amino acids. CDR1 is MNHNS and CDR2 is SASEGT in the germline V gene. V gave up 2 bases and J gave up 7 bases, with 15 bases separating them. This chain's CDR3 is CASSEPVEAGEQYF. CDR3 nucleotides: TGTGCCAGCAGTGAACCGGTTGAAGCGGGTGAGCAGTACTTC.

This clone occurred once. The rearrangement uses TRBV27 and TRBJ2-7; tentative D call: TRBD2 (6 bases). Trimming shortened V by 5 bases and J by 1 base, and 15 bases separated the two germline ends. Germline V gene sequence: CDR1 MNHEY, CDR2 SMNVEV (reference sequence). This CDR3 is 15 amino acids long. This CDR3 is CASSRSGGDSYEQYF. In DNA form, the CDR3 reads TGTGCCAGCAGTCGGTCAGGAGGGGATTCCTACGAGCAGTACTTC.

The chain combines TRBV11-2 with TRBJ1-2; D call uncertain. This CDR3 has 14 amino acids. Germline V gene sequence: CDR1 SGHAT, CDR2 FQNNGV. V shed 3 bases and J shed 3 bases, with 11 bases lying between them. CDR3 in DNA: TGTGCCAGCAGCTTCCCTGGCCTCCACTATGGCTACACCTTC. Encoded protein: CASSFPGLHYGYTF.

The gene calls are TRBV6-5 and TRBJ2-4, with 9 bases matching TRBD2. V lost 11 bases to trimming and J lost 8 bases; unmatched junction nucleotides: 13. There are 14 residues in the CDR3. The germline CDR1 and CDR2 sequences are MNHEY and SVGAGI. The CDR3 spells CAAGGGTSIDIQYF. CDR3 sequence (DNA): TGTGCCGCTGGTGGAGGGACTAGCATTGACATTCAGTACTTC.

The V gene is TRBV19, the J gene TRBJ1-5; TRBD1 aligns across 7 bases. Per the germline V gene, CDR1 is LNHDA and CDR2 is SQIVND (reference sequence). This CDR3 comprises 14 residues. The J segment lost 4 bases and the V segment lost 3 bases, leaving 3 bases of the junction unmatched. The chain's CDR3 is CASSIAGGNQPQHF. The DNA for the CDR3 is TGTGCCAGTAGTATTGCAGGGGGAAATCAGCCCCAGCATTTT. Drawing the rest from reference TRBV19 and TRBJ1-5, the complete variable domain is DGGITQSPKYLFRKEGQNVTLSCEQNLNHDAMYWYRQDPGQGLRLIYYSQIVNDFQKGDIAEGYSVSREKKESFPLTVTSAQKNPTAFYLCASSIAGGNQPQHFGDGTRLSIL.

The chain is built from TRBV19 and TRBJ2-1; 10 bases line up with TRBD2. This CDR3 comprises 17 residues. V dropped 4 bases and J dropped 13; count of bases not matched to a gene: 19. The germline V gene has CDR1 LNHDA and CDR2 SQIVND (reference sequence). The chain's CDR3 is CASSRSPGLADTLKQFF. The CDR3 DNA sequence: TGTGCCAGTAGTAGGTCCCCTGGACTAGCGGACACACTCAAACAGTTCTTC.